Following are 27 T cell receptor beta chains from one sample sequenced in a study of cytomegalovirus exposure and HLA in healthy donors. It was with 60 Vbeta and 13 Jbeta primers that the PCR ran. Profiling relied on immunoSEQ multiplex PCR, and the TCRdb table lists in-frame clones only, not all of them. Among some 90,000 clones listed, under 80% were seen once. Sequenced input: PBMCs. These receptors were obtained from a boy aged 5 to 17 in good health and CMV-seronegative.

The chain joins TRBV28 to TRBJ2-5; D unclear. The V gene's germline CDR1 is MDHEN and CDR2 SYDVKM. Trimming shortened V by 7 bases and J by 1 base, and 7 bases separated the two germline ends. This CDR3 is 12 amino acids long. The CDR3 DNA reads as TGTGCCAGCAATCCGGGCCAAGAGACCCAGTACTTC. Translating gives CASNPGQETQYF.

The chain employs TRBV5-4 and TRBJ1-2, with 7 bases that match TRBD1. V was pared by 3 bases and J by 7 bases, with 15 bases of the junction left unmatched. This CDR3 is built from 16 residues. CDR1 and CDR2 (germline): SGHNT, YYREEE (reference sequence). The CDR3 region is CASSSNRGSVPFGYTF. The CDR3 DNA sequence: TGTGCCAGCAGCTCAAACAGGGGTTCTGTCCCGTTTGGCTACACCTTC.

This clone was counted a single time. The V call is TRBV7-2, the J call TRBJ2-2, with TRBD2 identical over 11 bases. Looked up from germline, CDR1 is SGHTA and CDR2 is FQGNSA. The CDR3 contains 16 residues. V gave up 5 bases and J gave up 4 bases; unmatched junction bases: 6. CDR3 DNA sequence: TGTGCCAGCAGCATACGTAGCGGGAGGGCCACCGGGGAGCTGTTTTTT. It yields the protein CASSIRSGRATGELFF.

The table lists this clone with a count of one. The chain links TRBV6-4 to TRBJ2-1; TRBD2 agrees at 14 bases. The CDR3 totals 15 residues. Germline CDR1 and CDR2: MRHNA and SNTAGT. V shed 4 bases and J 7 bases; nucleotides not matched to a gene: 3. This CDR3 reads CASSATSGRGNEQFF. In DNA, the CDR3 is TGTGCCAGCAGTGCGACTAGCGGGAGGGGAAATGAGCAGTTCTTC.

This chain links TRBV4-1 with TRBJ1-1; D might be TRBD1 (6 bases). The germline gives CDR1 MGHRA, CDR2 YSYEKL. The V end was cut by 4 bases, the J end by 3 bases, with 12 bases between. The CDR3 is 14 amino acids. In nucleotides, the CDR3 is TGCGCCAGCAGCCTGGGACCAGGGGACACTGAAGCTTTCTTT. Translating it yields CASSLGPGDTEAFF.

The J gene is TRBJ1-5, the V gene TRBV29-1; D may be TRBD1 (6 bases). Between the trimmed V and J ends, which lost 1 base and 6 bases, there was a span of 10 bases. The CDR3 spans 13 residues. Germline CDR1 SQVTM, CDR2 ANQGSEA. The CDR3 loop is CSVEAGAGQPQHF. DNA for the CDR3: TGCAGCGTTGAAGCAGGGGCGGGTCAGCCCCAGCATTTT.

The rearrangement links TRBV30 to TRBJ2-3, with D tentatively TRBD2 (6 bases). Germline CDR1 reads GTSNPN; CDR2 reads SVGIG (reference sequence). V lost 0 bases to trimming and J lost 1 base, with 14 bases between them. CDR3 size: 16 residues. The CDR3 DNA is TGTGCCTGGAGTGTACGGGGGTTGGGCGGCACAGATACGCAGTATTTT. This gives the protein CAWSVRGLGGTDTQYF.

V is TRBV7-8 and J is TRBJ2-7; 7 bases are shared with TRBD1. The CDR3 length is 17 residues. The ends lost 5 bases at V and 6 bases at J; junction bases unmatched: 19. Germline assignment: CDR1 SGHVS and CDR2 FQNEAQ. CDR3 loop: CASSEQRTGSPFGEQYF. CDR3 nucleotide sequence: TGTGCCAGCAGCGAACAACGGACAGGCAGCCCATTCGGCGAGCAGTACTTC.

The rearrangement uses TRBV29-1 and TRBJ2-1, with TRBD2 matching over 13 bases. This CDR3 region has 16 residues. Per the germline V gene, CDR1 is SQVTM and CDR2 is ANQGSEA. V gave up 4 bases and J gave up 2 bases; unmatched junction bases: 5. The DNA for the CDR3 is TGCAGCGTTGTTGGGGGACTAGCGGGAACCTACAATGAGCAGTTCTTC. Its translation is CSVVGGLAGTYNEQFF.

The chain recombines TRBV13 with TRBJ1-2; perhaps TRBD1 as D (6 bases). CDR3 length equals 15 residues. The germline gives CDR1 PRHDT, CDR2 FYEKMQ (reference sequence). Trimming shortened V by 3 bases and J by 0 bases, and 11 bases separated the two germline ends. DNA of the CDR3: TGTGCCAGCAGCTTGCAGGGGAAAACTAACTATGGCTACACCTTC. As protein: CASSLQGKTNYGYTF.

The rearrangement joins TRBV4-1 to TRBJ2-5; D may be TRBD2 (5 bases). This CDR3 comprises 14 residues. Deletions cut 4 bases from V and 6 bases from J, with 15 bases between. Per the germline V gene, CDR1 is MGHRA and CDR2 is YSYEKL. CDR3 sequence (DNA): TGCGCCAGCAGCCCCGTAAGAGGGTTCAAGACCCAGTACTTC. Translated: CASSPVRGFKTQYF.

The CDR3, as DNA: TGTGCCAGTGCAAGAACAGGGTTCTACGAGCAGTACTTC. The encoded protein is CASARTGFYEQYF. J is TRBJ2-7 and V is TRBV27; a weak D match, TRBD1 (6 bases). The germline V gene encodes CDR1 MNHEY and CDR2 SMNVEV (reference sequence). CDR3 size: 13 residues. Trimming removed 9 bases at V and 3 bases at J, with 15 bases between.

The genes are TRBV5-4 and TRBJ2-5; D remains ambiguous. Trimming took 4 bases from V and 2 from J, leaving 15 bases between them. The germline V gene encodes CDR1 SGHNT and CDR2 YYREEE (reference sequence). The CDR3 runs 15 residues. CDR3 bases: TGTGCCAGCAGCCTCTCCCCCGGGTCTCAAGAGACCCAGTACTTC. Translating it yields CASSLSPGSQETQYF.

The rearrangement joins TRBV9 to TRBJ2-7; the match to TRBD2 covers 9 bases. The CDR3 loop spans 16 amino acids. The V segment lost 3 bases and the J segment 5 bases; nucleotides outside the gene matches: 12. Germline CDR1 and CDR2: SGDLS and YYNGEE. This CDR3 reads CASSGPGAGGSHEQYF. The CDR3 nucleotides read TGTGCCAGCAGCGGGCCTGGGGCGGGAGGGTCTCACGAGCAGTACTTC.

This clone is a singleton in its sample. The gene calls are TRBV4-1 and TRBJ2-1, with TRBD2 identical over 7 bases. CDR3 length equals 15 residues. Germline loops: CDR1 MGHRA, CDR2 YSYEKL. Trimming at V came to 1 base and at J to 5 bases, leaving 5 bases not matched to a gene. CDR3 amino acids: CASSQVRGLNNEQFF. The CDR3 DNA is TGCGCCAGCAGCCAAGTAAGGGGACTAAACAATGAGCAGTTCTTC.

CDR3 loop: CASSSFPYRADTGELFF. The CDR3 DNA follows: TGCGCCAGCAGCTCCTTTCCATACAGGGCCGACACCGGGGAGCTGTTTTTT. V gene TRBV4-3 combines with J gene TRBJ2-2; D might be TRBD1 (6 bases). The CDR3 length is 17 residues. Trimming removed 5 bases at V and 3 bases at J, with 19 bases between. Germline CDR1 reads LGHNA; CDR2 reads YSLEER.

The chain links TRBV27 to TRBJ1-1; 7 positions match TRBD1. This CDR3 region has 14 residues. Trimming took 0 bases from V and 6 from J; bases not matched to a gene: 4. Per the germline V gene, CDR1 is MNHEY and CDR2 is SMNVEV (reference sequence). Here the CDR3 DNA reads TGTGCCAGCAGTTTATCCGGGACAGCTTCTGAAGCTTTCTTT. It encodes CASSLSGTASEAFF.

This clone was observed a handful of times. The J gene is TRBJ2-7, the V gene TRBV6-1; TRBD1 agrees at 7 bases. CDR1 and CDR2 (germline): MNHNS, SASEGT. The V segment lost 4 bases and the J segment 5 bases; nucleotides outside the gene matches: 11. This CDR3 region has 15 residues. The DNA for the CDR3 is TGTGCCAGCAGTGTAATTTACAGGGGTGAGAACGAGCAGTACTTC. Translation gives CASSVIYRGENEQYF.

V and J are TRBV2 and TRBJ2-6; D perhaps matches TRBD2 (7 bases). Germline V CDR1 and CDR2: SNHLY, FYNNEI. This CDR3 region has 23 residues. Between the trimmed V and J ends, which lost 7 bases and 1 base, there was a span of 35 bases. CDR3 nucleotide sequence: TGTGCCAGCATATCCCCCACGCACCTCCACCACCGGGGGGCTTGGTCTGGGGCCAACGTCCTGACTTTC. It encodes CASISPTHLHHRGAWSGANVLTF.

V gene TRBV29-1 combines with J gene TRBJ2-2, with 7 positions matching TRBD2. The junction had 7 bases not matched to a gene; V was cut back by 4 bases and J by 2 bases. In germline, CDR1 is SQVTM, CDR2 ANQGSEA. This CDR3 has 15 residues. DNA for the CDR3: TGCAGCGTTGTATCCAGCGGGGCTAACACCGGGGAGCTGTTTTTT. Protein product: CSVVSSGANTGELFF.

This chain uses TRBV7-6 with TRBJ2-3, with 7 bases that match TRBD2. The V gene's germline CDR1 is SGHVS and CDR2 FNYEAQ. CDR3 length: 15 residues. Trimming took 1 base from V and 1 from J; bases not matched to a gene: 2. In nucleotides, the CDR3 is TGTGCCAGCAGCTTAGGTGGGGGGGGCACAGATACGCAGTATTTT. Translating gives CASSLGGGGTDTQYF.

V and J are TRBV7-2 and TRBJ1-5, with D unresolved. The V gene's germline CDR1 is SGHTA and CDR2 FQGNSA. With 4 bases removed from V and 6 bases from J, the gap between germline ends came to 10 bases. The CDR3 totals 13 residues. CDR3 sequence: CASSYGSGQPQHF. CDR3 DNA sequence: TGTGCCAGCAGCTACGGGTCGGGTCAGCCCCAGCATTTT.

The V gene is TRBV21-1, the J gene TRBJ1-1; the D segment call TRBD1 is taken from the table without a DNA check. TRBV21-1 is a pseudogene. The CDR3 is made up of 16 amino acids. The CDR3 region is CASSSRDRGTNTEAFF. Here the CDR3 DNA reads TGTGCCAGCAGCTCCCGGGACAGGGGGACCAACACTGAAGCTTTCTTT.

The chain uses TRBV6-5 and TRBJ1-4; 9 nucleotides agree with TRBD1. Germline CDR1 MNHEY, CDR2 SVGAGI. V gave up 5 bases and J gave up 7 bases; unmatched junction bases: 5. The CDR3 runs to 14 residues. The chain's CDR3 is CASSRTGASEKLFF. The CDR3 DNA follows: TGTGCCAGCAGTAGGACAGGGGCGAGTGAAAAACTGTTTTTT.

This sequence joins TRBV9 and TRBJ1-5; TRBD1 aligns across 8 bases. CDR3 length equals 14 residues. The germline V gene encodes CDR1 SGDLS and CDR2 YYNGEE. Trimming removed 4 bases from V and 2 bases from J; junction bases left unmatched: 2. The CDR3 sequence: CASSPGQGNQPQHF. CDR3 coding DNA: TGTGCCAGCAGCCCGGGACAGGGCAATCAGCCCCAGCATTTT.

J is TRBJ2-1 and V is TRBV7-2; 7 nucleotides agree with TRBD1. V shed 4 bases, J shed 4 bases, and the junction held 13 bases outside the gene matches. Germline lookup yields CDR1 SGHTA and CDR2 FQGNSA. The CDR3 totals 17 residues. For the CDR3, the DNA is TGTGCCAGCAGCTCTAAATGGACAGGTTGGGGGTACAATGAGCAGTTCTTC. It is translated as CASSSKWTGWGYNEQFF.

The chain combines TRBV7-7 with TRBJ2-5; 7 bases line up with TRBD2. V shed 8 bases and J 2 bases; nucleotides not matched to a gene: 11. Germline loops: CDR1 SSHAT, CDR2 FNYEAQ (reference sequence). This CDR3 has 15 residues. For the CDR3, the DNA is TGTGCCAGCGGCAGCCTAGCGGATTTACAAGAGACCCAGTACTTC. It codes for CASGSLADLQETQYF. Full variable domain (rest looked up from reference TRBV7-7 and TRBJ2-5): GAGVSQSPRYKVTKRGQDVTLRCDPISSHATLYWYQQALGQGPEFLTYFNYEAQPDKSGLPSDRFSAERPEGSISTLTIQRTEQRDSAMYRCASGSLADLQETQYFGPGTRLLVL.